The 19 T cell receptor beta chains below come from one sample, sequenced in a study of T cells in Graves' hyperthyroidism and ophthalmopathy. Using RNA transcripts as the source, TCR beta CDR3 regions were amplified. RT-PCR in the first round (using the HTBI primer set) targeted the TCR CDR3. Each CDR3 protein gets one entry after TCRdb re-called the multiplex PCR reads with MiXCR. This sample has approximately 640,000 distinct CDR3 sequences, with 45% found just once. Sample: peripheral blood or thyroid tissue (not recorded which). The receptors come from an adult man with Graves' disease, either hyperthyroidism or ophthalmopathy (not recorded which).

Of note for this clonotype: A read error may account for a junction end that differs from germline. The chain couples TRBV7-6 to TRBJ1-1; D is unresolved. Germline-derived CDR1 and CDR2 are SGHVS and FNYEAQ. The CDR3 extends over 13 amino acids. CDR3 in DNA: TGCGCCAGAAGGGTTAGGCTGAACACTGAAGCTTTCTTT. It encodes CARRVRLNTEAFF.

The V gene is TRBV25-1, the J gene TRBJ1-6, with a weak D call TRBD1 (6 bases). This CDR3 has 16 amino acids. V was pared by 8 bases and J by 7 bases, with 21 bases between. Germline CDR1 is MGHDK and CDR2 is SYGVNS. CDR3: CASARTEGAGNSPLHF. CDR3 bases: TGTGCCAGCGCCCGGACAGAGGGAGCGGGGAATTCACCCCTCCACTTT.

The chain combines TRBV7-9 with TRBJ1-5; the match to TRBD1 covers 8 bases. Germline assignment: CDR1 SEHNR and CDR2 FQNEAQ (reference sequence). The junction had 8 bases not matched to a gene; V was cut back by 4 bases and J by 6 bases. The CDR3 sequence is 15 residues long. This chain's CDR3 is CASSSGTGRPQPQHF. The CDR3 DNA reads TGTGCCAGCAGCTCAGGGACAGGCCGCCCTCAGCCCCAGCATTTT.

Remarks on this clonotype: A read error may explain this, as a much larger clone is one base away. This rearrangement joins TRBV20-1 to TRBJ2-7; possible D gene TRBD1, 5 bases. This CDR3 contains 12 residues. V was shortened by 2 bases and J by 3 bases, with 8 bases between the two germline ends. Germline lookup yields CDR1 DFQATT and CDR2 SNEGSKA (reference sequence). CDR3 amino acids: CSARRGSYEQYF. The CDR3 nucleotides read TGCAGTGCTAGAAGGGGCAGCTACGAGCAGTACTTC.

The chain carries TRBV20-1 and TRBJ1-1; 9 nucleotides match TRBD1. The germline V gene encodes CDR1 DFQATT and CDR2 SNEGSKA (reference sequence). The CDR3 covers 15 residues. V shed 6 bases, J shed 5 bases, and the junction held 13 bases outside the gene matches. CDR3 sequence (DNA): TGCAGTGCCCCGAACCCGGGACAGGGTGGGACTGAAGCTTTCTTT. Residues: CSAPNPGQGGTEAFF.

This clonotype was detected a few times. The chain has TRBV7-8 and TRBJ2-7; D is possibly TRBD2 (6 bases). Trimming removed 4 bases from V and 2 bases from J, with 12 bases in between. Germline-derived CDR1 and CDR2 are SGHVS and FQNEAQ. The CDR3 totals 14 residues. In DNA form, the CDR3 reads TGTGCCAGCAGCTCTGGGACTTTCCCCTACGAGCAGTACTTC. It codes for CASSSGTFPYEQYF. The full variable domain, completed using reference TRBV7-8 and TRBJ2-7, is GAGVSQSPRYKVAKRGQDVALRCDPISGHVSLFWYQQALGQGPEFLTYFQNEAQLDKSGLPSDRFFAERPEGSVSTLKIQRTQQEDSAVYLCASSSGTFPYEQYFGPGTRLTVT.

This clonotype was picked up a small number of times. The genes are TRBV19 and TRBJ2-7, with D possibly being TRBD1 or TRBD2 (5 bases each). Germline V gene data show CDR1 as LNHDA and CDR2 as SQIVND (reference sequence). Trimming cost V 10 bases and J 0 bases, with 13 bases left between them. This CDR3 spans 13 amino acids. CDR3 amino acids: CATSDGTSYEQYF. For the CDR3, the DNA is TGTGCCACCTCGGACGGGACCTCCTACGAGCAGTACTTC.

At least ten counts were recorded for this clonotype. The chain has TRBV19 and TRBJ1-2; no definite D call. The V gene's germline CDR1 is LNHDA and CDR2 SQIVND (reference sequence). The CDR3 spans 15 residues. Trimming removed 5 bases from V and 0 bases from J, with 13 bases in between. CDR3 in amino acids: CASSRFGQTNYGYTF. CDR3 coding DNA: TGTGCCAGTAGTCGGTTCGGCCAGACTAACTATGGCTACACCTTC.

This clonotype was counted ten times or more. CDR3 sequence reads: CSANLGQGAHEQYF. Written as DNA, the CDR3 is TGCAGTGCTAATCTCGGACAGGGGGCTCACGAGCAGTACTTC. This chain links TRBV20-1 with TRBJ2-7, with 11 bases identical to TRBD1. Germline V CDR1 and CDR2: DFQATT, SNEGSKA (reference sequence). This CDR3 has 14 amino acids. The trim removed 4 bases at V and 5 bases at J, leaving 7 bases unmatched.

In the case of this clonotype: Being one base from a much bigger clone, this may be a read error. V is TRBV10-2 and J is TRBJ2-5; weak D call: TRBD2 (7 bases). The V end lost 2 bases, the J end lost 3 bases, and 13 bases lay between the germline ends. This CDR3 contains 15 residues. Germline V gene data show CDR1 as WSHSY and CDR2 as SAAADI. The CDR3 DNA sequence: TGCGCCAGCAGTGAGCGGGGGGCTGGGGAAGAGACCCAGTACTTC. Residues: CASSERGAGEETQYF.

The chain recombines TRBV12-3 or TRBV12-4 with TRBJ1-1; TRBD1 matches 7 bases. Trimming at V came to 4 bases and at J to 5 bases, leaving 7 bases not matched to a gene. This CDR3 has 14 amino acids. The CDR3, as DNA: TGTGCCAGCAGTTATCAGGGGGATTTAACTGAAGCTTTCTTT. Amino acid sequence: CASSYQGDLTEAFF.

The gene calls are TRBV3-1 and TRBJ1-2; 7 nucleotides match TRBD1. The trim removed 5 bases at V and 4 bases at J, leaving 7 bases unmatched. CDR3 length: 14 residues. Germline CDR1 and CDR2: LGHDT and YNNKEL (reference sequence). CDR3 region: CASSVTGASYGYTF. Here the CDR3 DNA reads TGTGCCAGCAGCGTAACAGGGGCGTCCTATGGCTACACCTTC.

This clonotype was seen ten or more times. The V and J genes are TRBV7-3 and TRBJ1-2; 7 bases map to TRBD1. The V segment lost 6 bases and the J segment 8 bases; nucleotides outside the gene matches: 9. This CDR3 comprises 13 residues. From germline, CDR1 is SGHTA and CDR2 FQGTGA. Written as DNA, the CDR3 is TGTGCCAGCAGTTATCGACAGGGAGGCGGCTACACCTTC. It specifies CASSYRQGGGYTF. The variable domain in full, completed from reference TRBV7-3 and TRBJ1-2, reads GAGVSQTPSNKVTEKGKYVELRCDPISGHTALYWYRQSLGQGPEFLIYFQGTGAADDSGLPNDRFFAVRPEGSVSTLKIQRTERGDSAVYLCASSYRQGGGYTFGSGTRLTVV.

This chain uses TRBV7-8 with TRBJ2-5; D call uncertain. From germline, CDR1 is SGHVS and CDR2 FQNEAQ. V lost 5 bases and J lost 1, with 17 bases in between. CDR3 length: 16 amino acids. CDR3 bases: TGTGCCAGCAGCCGACGGGCCCTCAACCTCCAAGAGACCCAGTACTTC. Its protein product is CASSRRALNLQETQYF.

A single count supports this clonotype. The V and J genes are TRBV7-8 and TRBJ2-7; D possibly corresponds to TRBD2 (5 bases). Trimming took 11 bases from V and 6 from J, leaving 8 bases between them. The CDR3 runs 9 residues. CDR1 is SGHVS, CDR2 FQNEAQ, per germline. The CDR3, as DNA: TGTGCCCAAGGAGGCGAGCAGTACTTC. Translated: CAQGGEQYF.

The CDR3 coding sequence is TGTGCCCCGGACAGGGCCAATTCACCCCTCCACTTT. This sequence encodes CAPDRANSPLHF. The rearrangement uses TRBV7-8 and TRBJ1-6; 8 nucleotides agree with TRBD1. The CDR3 extends over 12 amino acids. Germline lookup yields CDR1 SGHVS and CDR2 FQNEAQ. The junction had 4 bases not matched to a gene; V was cut back by 11 bases and J by 7 bases.

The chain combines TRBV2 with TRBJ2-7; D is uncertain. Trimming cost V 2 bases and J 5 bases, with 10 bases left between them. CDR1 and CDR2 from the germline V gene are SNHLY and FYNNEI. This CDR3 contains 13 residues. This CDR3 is CASSEKGLNEQYF. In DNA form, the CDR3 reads TGTGCCAGCAGTGAAAAGGGTTTGAACGAGCAGTACTTC.

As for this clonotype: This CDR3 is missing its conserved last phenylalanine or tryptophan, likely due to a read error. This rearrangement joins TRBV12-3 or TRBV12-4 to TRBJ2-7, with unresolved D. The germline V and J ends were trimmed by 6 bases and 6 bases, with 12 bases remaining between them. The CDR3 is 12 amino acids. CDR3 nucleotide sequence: TGTGCCAGCAGCCAAGCAGCGTTCGAGCAGTACCTC. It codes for CASSQAAFEQYL.

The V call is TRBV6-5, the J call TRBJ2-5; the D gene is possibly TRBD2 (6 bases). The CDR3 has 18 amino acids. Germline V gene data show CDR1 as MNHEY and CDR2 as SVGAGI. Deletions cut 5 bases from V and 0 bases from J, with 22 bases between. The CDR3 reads CASSEEGLWRVNQETQYF. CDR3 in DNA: TGTGCCAGCAGTGAAGAGGGGTTGTGGAGGGTGAACCAAGAGACCCAGTACTTC.